Below, 4 T cell receptor beta chains from the same sample are listed, as sequenced in a study of T-cell memory formation after mild COVID-19 (dated by TCRdb to the early 2020s). The library relied on 5' RACE. TCRdb records Illumina NovaSeq 6000 as the sequencer. TCRdb's own reprocessing of the public reads used fastp at Q25 and MiXCR and kept productive beta chains. Each CDR3 protein appears once, grouped with its most common genes and DNA. The sample includes 250,000 to 300,000 distinct CDR3 sequences, with 15% to 20% observed a single time. Together, the top ten hold roughly 22% of the sample. Material for sequencing was PBMCs or a T cell subset sorted from them (not recorded which). These receptor sequences come from a man between 18 and 29 years old who had mild COVID-19 (a few samples of this study predate the infection). The sample titles of this study are shuffled in the database, so cell type and time point are left out; the donor was told from shared clones.

This clonotype has ten or more counts. J is TRBJ1-1 and V is TRBV29-1; a possible D gene is TRBD1 (5 bases). This CDR3 spans 11 amino acids. Trimming cost V 4 bases and J 5 bases, with 8 bases left between them. Germline values: CDR1 SQVTM, CDR2 ANQGSEA. The CDR3 loop is CSVVEGTEAFF. The CDR3 coding sequence is TGCAGCGTTGTGGAGGGGACTGAAGCTTTCTTT. Full variable domain (outside the CDR3, taken from reference TRBV29-1 and TRBJ1-1): SAVISQKPSRDICQRGTSLTIQCQVDSQVTMMFWYRQQPGQSLTLIATANQGSEATYESGFVIDKFPISRPNLTFSTLTVSNMSPEDSSIYLCSVVEGTEAFFGQGTRLTVV.

This clonotype was seen many times. DNA of the CDR3: TGTGCCACCAGTGATTCTGGGCAGGGGCAAGAGACCCAGTACTTC. Its translation: CATSDSGQGQETQYF. The V gene is TRBV24-1, the J gene TRBJ2-5; weak D call: TRBD1 (6 bases). V was shortened by 2 bases and J by 2 bases, with 11 bases between the two germline ends. The germline gives CDR1 KGHDR, CDR2 SFDVKD. This CDR3 region has 15 residues.

This clonotype was observed a handful of times. The rearrangement joins TRBV6-2 or TRBV6-3 to TRBJ2-1; D call uncertain. Trimming stripped 7 bases from V and 9 bases from J, with 19 bases between. CDR1 is MNHEY, CDR2 SVGEGT, per germline. The CDR3 contains 14 residues. CDR3 nucleotides: TGTGCCAGCAATCCCATAGGCCCCTCGATTGAGCAGTTCTTC. Translated: CASNPIGPSIEQFF.

This clonotype was picked up many times. The V call is TRBV7-2, the J call TRBJ2-7; D is perhaps TRBD1 (6 bases). The germline V and J ends were trimmed by 5 bases and 3 bases, with 11 bases remaining between them. Germline lookup yields CDR1 SGHTA and CDR2 FQGNSA. CDR3 size: 13 residues. The CDR3 bases are TGTGCCAGCAGCCTCCGGGACAACTACGAGCAGTACGTC. Protein: CASSLRDNYEQYV.